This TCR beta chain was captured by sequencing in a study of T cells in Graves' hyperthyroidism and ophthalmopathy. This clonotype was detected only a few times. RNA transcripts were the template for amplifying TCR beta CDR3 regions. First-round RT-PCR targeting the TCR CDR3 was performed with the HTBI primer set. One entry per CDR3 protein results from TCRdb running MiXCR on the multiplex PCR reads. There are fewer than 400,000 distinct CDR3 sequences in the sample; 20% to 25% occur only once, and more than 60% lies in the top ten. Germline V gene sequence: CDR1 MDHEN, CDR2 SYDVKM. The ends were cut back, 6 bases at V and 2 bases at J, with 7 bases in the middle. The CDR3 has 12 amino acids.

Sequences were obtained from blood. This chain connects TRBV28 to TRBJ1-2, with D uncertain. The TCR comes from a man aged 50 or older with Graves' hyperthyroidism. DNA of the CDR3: TGTGCCAGCAGGGGAGCAAACTATGGCTACACCTTC. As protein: CASRGANYGYTF.